These 9 T cell receptor beta chains came from one sample sequenced in a study of CD8 T cells in ankylosing spondylitis. One entry per CDR3 protein, called by TCRdb with MiXCR from the 5' RACE reads. The sample lists about 340,000 distinct CDR3 sequences; 20% were seen once. The sequenced sample was blood, either unsorted or a sorted T cell fraction (not recorded which). These receptors came from a male donor with ankylosing spondylitis or in good health (not recorded which).

CDR3 residues: CSVEGVYGYTF. CDR3 nucleotide sequence: TGCAGCGTTGAAGGCGTTTATGGCTACACCTTC. This chain uses TRBV29-1 with TRBJ1-2; D remains ambiguous. CDR1 and CDR2 (germline): SQVTM, ANQGSEA. Deletions cut 1 base from V and 5 bases from J, with 5 bases between. The length of the CDR3 is 11 residues.

The J gene is TRBJ2-1, the V gene TRBV6-5, with a possible D match to TRBD2 (7 bases). This CDR3 is built from 16 residues. The germline CDR1 and CDR2 sequences are MNHEY and SVGAGI. Trimming took 4 bases from V and 0 from J, leaving 13 bases between them. The CDR3 spells CASSSQGRVSYNEQFF. DNA of the CDR3: TGTGCCAGCAGTTCTCAGGGGAGGGTCTCCTACAATGAGCAGTTCTTC.

The chain has TRBV9 and TRBJ2-1; TRBD2 might be the D (7 bases). The germline V gene encodes CDR1 SGDLS and CDR2 YYNGEE. The CDR3 length is 16 residues. The V end was cut by 0 bases, the J end by 1 base, with 11 bases between. The CDR3 reads CASSVGGGASYNEQFF. The CDR3 bases are TGTGCCAGCAGCGTAGGGGGGGGGGCGTCCTACAATGAGCAGTTCTTC.

The rearrangement links TRBV3-1 to TRBJ2-5; the D gene could be TRBD1 or TRBD2 (6 bases each). Germline V gene data show CDR1 as LGHDT and CDR2 as YNNKEL (reference sequence). V lost 0 bases, J lost 1 base, and 15 bases lay in between. The CDR3 has 17 amino acids. In nucleotides, the CDR3 is TGTGCCAGCAGCCAAGATGAGGGGGGCGTCCTCCAAGAGACCCAGTACTTC. It is translated as CASSQDEGGVLQETQYF.

This clonotype was detected only a few times. This sequence joins TRBV5-1 and TRBJ1-2, with a weak D call TRBD1 (5 bases). The CDR3 is 12 amino acids. The germline V gene has CDR1 SGHRS and CDR2 YFSETQ. The V and J ends lost 0 bases and 13 bases respectively, with 13 bases between them. The chain's CDR3 is CASSLEEGPSTF. CDR3 sequence (DNA): TGCGCCAGCAGCTTGGAGGAGGGACCCAGCACCTTC.

This clonotype was picked up many times. V usage is TRBV12-3 or TRBV12-4 and J usage is TRBJ2-1; D may be TRBD1 (6 bases). V gave up 0 bases and J gave up 7 bases, with 13 bases separating them. This CDR3 has 15 amino acids. Here the CDR3 reads CASSLAAGDKNEQFF. The CDR3 nucleotides are TGTGCCAGCAGTTTAGCGGCCGGGGACAAAAATGAGCAGTTCTTC.

The V call is TRBV2, the J call TRBJ2-5; 10 positions agree with TRBD2. Trimming cost V 7 bases and J 3 bases; bases outside gene matches: 2. CDR3 length: 13 amino acids. The germline V gene encodes CDR1 SNHLY and CDR2 FYNNEI. The CDR3 DNA sequence: TGTGCCAGCATCCTAGCGGGGGAAGAGACCCAGTACTTC. This codes for CASILAGEETQYF.

This chain links TRBV6-4 with TRBJ2-2; 9 nucleotides agree with TRBD1. The CDR3 covers 20 residues. Per germline, CDR1 MRHNA and CDR2 SNTAGT. V shed 6 bases and J 5 bases; nucleotides not matched to a gene: 22. The DNA of the CDR3 is TGTGCCAGCAGCCCTCGCGCCCAACCCGGGACAGGGTCACGGACCGGGGAGCTGTTTTTT. Protein sequence: CASSPRAQPGTGSRTGELFF.

This clonotype was counted between two and nine times. The chain has TRBV4-2 and TRBJ2-5; 7 bases align to TRBD1. Germline CDR1 is LGHNA and CDR2 is YNFKEQ. The CDR3 contains 16 residues. The J segment lost 4 bases and the V segment lost 1 base, leaving 9 bases of the junction unmatched. The CDR3 region has the DNA TGTGCCAGCAGCCAAGTACTGAGACAGGGAGCAGAGACCCAGTACTTC. Its protein product is CASSQVLRQGAETQYF.